This T cell receptor (beta chain) was documented in a study of shared clonotypes between healthy human individuals. General observations from the study: Donors were few, which limited the genetic and exposure-history diversity represented.

A word on this clone: As yet, its antigen is unknown.

The data were produced by immunoSEQ multiplex PCR, yet TCRdb's version contains in-frame clones alone and is incomplete. The table includes about 1 million clones, approximately 68% detected once. Trimming took 2 bases from V and 1 from J, leaving 9 bases between them. Germline V gives CDR1 MNHEY, CDR2 SMNVEV (reference sequence). The length of the CDR3 is 15 residues. The gene calls are TRBV27 and TRBJ1-3; D possibly corresponds to TRBD1 (5 bases). The receptor was isolated from a man aged 18 to 30 in good health. The sample comprised memory CD4+ T cells sorted from blood. Sample subset: CD45RA-negative fraction. The CDR3 is CASSLEGTSGNTIYF. Written as DNA, the CDR3 is TGTGCCAGCAGTTTAGAGGGGACGTCTGGAAACACCATATATTTT.